A selection of T cell receptor beta chains follows, all from one sample in a study of CD8 T cells in Susac syndrome. TCRdb re-called the immunoSEQ multiplex PCR reads through MiXCR, storing one row per CDR3 protein. The data show approximately 190,000 distinct CDR3 sequences, more than 85% seen once. What was sequenced was CD8+ T cells from PBMCs. These receptors all come from a human donor with Susac syndrome. Both conserved end residues are part of each CDR3. The D gene is left open where the match is weak. A row's size may be missing; if present it is once, few, many or a size class.

D gene: TRBD2; CDR3 length: 14; J gene: TRBJ2-1; V gene: TRBV5-1; clone size: NA; CDR3 DNA: TGCGCCAGCAGCCCCGGGGGGACCTACAATGAGCAGTTCTTC; CDR3 protein: CASSPGGTYNEQFF
D gene: NA; CDR3 length: 13; J gene: TRBJ2-5; V gene: TRBV12-3/TRBV12-4; clone size: NA; CDR3 DNA: TGTGCCAGCAGCCCACGCCTCTGGGGGACCCAGTACTTC; CDR3 protein: CASSPRLWGTQYF
D gene: NA; CDR3 length: 13; J gene: TRBJ2-5; V gene: TRBV3-1; clone size: NA; CDR3 DNA: TGTGCCAGCAGCCAAATGGAGGGGGAGACCCAGTACTTC; CDR3 protein: CASSQMEGETQYF
D gene: TRBD1; CDR3 length: 14; J gene: TRBJ2-2; V gene: TRBV7-9; clone size: NA; CDR3 DNA: TGTGCCAGCAGCTTACGGGACAGTGACCGGGAGCTGTTTTTT; CDR3 protein: CASSLRDSDRELFF
D gene: NA; CDR3 length: 17; J gene: TRBJ2-1; V gene: TRBV5-1; clone size: once; CDR3 DNA: TGCGCCAGCAGCTTGGTAGGAGTGGAGGGTCCTTTGGGTGAGCAGTTCTTC; CDR3 protein: CASSLVGVEGPLGEQFF
D gene: NA; CDR3 length: 12; J gene: TRBJ1-2; V gene: TRBV12-3/TRBV12-4; clone size: NA; CDR3 DNA: TGTGCCAGCAGCCGGTCCCGGGGCGGCTACACCTTC; CDR3 protein: CASSRSRGGYTF
D gene: NA; CDR3 length: 13; J gene: TRBJ1-4; V gene: TRBV6-5; clone size: once; CDR3 DNA: TGTGCCAGCAGTTCAGGGTCCGATGAAAAACTGTTTTTT; CDR3 protein: CASSSGSDEKLFF
D gene: TRBD2; CDR3 length: 13; J gene: TRBJ2-1; V gene: TRBV6-1; clone size: few; CDR3 DNA: TGTGCCAGCACCCAACGGGGGAGGGATGAGCAGTTCTTC; CDR3 protein: CASTQRGRDEQFF
D gene: NA; CDR3 length: 11; J gene: TRBJ1-1; V gene: TRBV30; clone size: NA; CDR3 DNA: TGTGCCTGGAGTGCAGTTACTGAAGCTTTCTTT; CDR3 protein: CAWSAVTEAFF
D gene: TRBD1; CDR3 length: 13; J gene: TRBJ1-1; V gene: TRBV5-6; clone size: NA; CDR3 DNA: TGTGCCAGCAGCTCCGGGACAGGGAAGGGAGCTTTCTTT; CDR3 protein: CASSSGTGKGAFF